In its sample, the clone carrying this T cell receptor (beta chain) was seen once. The data are from a study of cytomegalovirus exposure and HLA in healthy donors. The study ran its PCR with 60 Vbeta and 13 Jbeta primers. Sequencing was performed with immunoSEQ multiplex PCR; in TCRdb, only in-frame clones are kept and a portion is missing. The profile covers about 160,000 clones, with around 90% appearing a single time and 0.85% taken by the ten largest. This TCR derives from a woman aged 25 to 39 in good health and CMV-seronegative. Sequenced: PBMCs.

The CDR3 reads CASIRRGRNYGYTF. CDR3 DNA sequence: TGTGCCAGCATCCGGCGGGGACGGAACTATGGCTACACCTTC. V and J are TRBV5-6 and TRBJ1-2, with D tentatively TRBD1 (5 bases). The length of the CDR3 is 14 residues. Trimming removed 6 bases from V and 2 bases from J, with 14 bases in between. Germline CDR1 reads SGHDT; CDR2 reads YYEEEE.